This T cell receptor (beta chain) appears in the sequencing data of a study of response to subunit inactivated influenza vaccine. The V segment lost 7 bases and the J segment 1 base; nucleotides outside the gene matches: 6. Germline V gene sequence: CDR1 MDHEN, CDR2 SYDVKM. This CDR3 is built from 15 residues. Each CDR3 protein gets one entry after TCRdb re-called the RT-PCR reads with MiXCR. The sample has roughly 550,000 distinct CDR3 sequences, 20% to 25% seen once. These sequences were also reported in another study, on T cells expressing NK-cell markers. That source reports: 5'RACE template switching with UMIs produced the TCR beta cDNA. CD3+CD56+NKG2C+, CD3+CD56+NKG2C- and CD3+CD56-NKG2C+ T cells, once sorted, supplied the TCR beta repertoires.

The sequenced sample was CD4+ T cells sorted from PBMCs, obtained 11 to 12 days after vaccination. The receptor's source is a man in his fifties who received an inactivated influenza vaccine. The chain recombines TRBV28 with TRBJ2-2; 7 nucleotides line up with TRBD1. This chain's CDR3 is CASKRQGRNTGELFF. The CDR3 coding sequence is TGTGCCAGCAAAAGACAGGGCCGGAACACCGGGGAGCTGTTTTTT.